The source of this TCR beta chain is a study of cytomegalovirus exposure and HLA in healthy donors (dated by TCRdb to 2016 to 2017). Concerning the study at large: According to an earlier analysis of several hundred of the donors, 150 million to 200 million T cells yielded 95 million to 140 million unique TCR beta sequences and about 300 Gb of sequence data. Around 300 gigabases of sequencing data and approximately 85 million unique TCR sequences were included in an early release covering around 600 HLA-typed donors. Of the approximately 400 genotyped donors, roughly 80% were placed in the genetic ancestry cluster associated with self-reported Caucasian donors. The aim of the study was to test whether cataloging public T cell receptors could identify signatures of past pathogen exposure. The study profiled the T cell repertoires of hundreds of subjects by immunosequencing and related them to cytomegalovirus serostatus. In addition to the first cohort of 500 to 850 subjects, a separate validation cohort of approximately 130 different subjects was used. To predict cytomegalovirus infection status, the study combined high-throughput TCR immunosequencing, statistical association of individual TCRs with disease status, and machine learning. In a later analysis, previously published TCR beta repertoires from fewer than 750 donors were re-analyzed and high-resolution HLA genotyping was added so that TCR occurrence patterns could be studied. Rather than using new phenotypic data, the later analysis identified candidate immune exposures from TCR beta sequences and from how often those sequences occurred across donors. In an earlier analysis of more than 550 of the donors, high-throughput TCR beta sequencing was used to judge whether each TCR beta V gene segment behaved as functional or pseudogenic. Donor age, sex, ethnicity and CMV serostatus were compiled alongside the repertoire data. Genome-wide SNP genotypes for about 65% of the 666 donors were used in a later genetic analysis, which treated that subset as a discovery cohort. All discovery cohort repertoires had been generated on a single sequencing platform. HLA typing covered class I and class II loci at four-digit resolution. The number of typed donors differed by locus: roughly 629-630 for A, B, C, DRB1 and DQB1; approximately 530 for DQA1; 606 for DPA1; and 400 to 480 for DPB1. Because of strong linkage in the cohort, roughly five DR-DQ haplotypes were treated as single units for association and clustering. Among about 400 genotyped donors of the cohort, an average of approximately 220,000 unique TCR beta nucleotide sequences was sequenced per donor, of which 15% to 20% were non-productive.

In total, just over 650 healthy bone marrow donors made up the cohort. At the time of sampling, all cohort members were nominally healthy, though unrecorded immune exposures were likely present. The donor was CMV seronegative and belonged to the group of 350 to 400 seronegative cohort members. A peripheral blood sample was provided by each donor, and peripheral blood mononuclear cells were used for TCR beta sequencing. Genomic DNA extraction from the blood cell samples was performed with the Qiagen DNeasy Blood Extraction Kit. V and J are truncated by 2 bases and 0 bases respectively, leaving an intervening sequence of 6 bases. CDR3 length: 14 amino acids, cysteine to phenylalanine. Solely the CDR3 DNA is kept, with 42 bases framed from the first base. CDR1 and CDR2 were assigned from the germline V gene as MDHEN and SYDVKM. Comments on this clone: Its antigen remains unidentified. The sample holds no much larger clone one base away, and base qualities are not on file.

Overall study results and their limits: Because HLA typing was unavailable for some donors at each locus, only the typed subset was used in association tests. In vitro tests confirmed that a few of the cytomegalovirus-associated TCR beta chains recognize cytomegalovirus antigens. Because the 87-base-pair reads could not distinguish some IMGT-functional V segments, including TRBV6-2 and TRBV6-3, those segments were excluded. The earlier analysis of about 600 of the donors excluded seventeen rarely observed V segments, including chromosome 9 orphons, because counts were too low. Correlated functional status among segregating V segments might be attributable to linkage disequilibrium, but an unknown experimental factor could not be ruled out. In a later analysis, TCR association rates were found to vary across HLA loci, with the most associated TCRs seen for DRB1 alleles and the fewest for HLA-C alleles. A later analysis found that HLA-associated TCR beta chains were more clonally expanded and had lower generation probabilities than equally common non-associated chains. V-gene and J-gene trimming of TCR beta chains was associated with a missense DCLRE1C variant in a later genetic analysis, and the association was replicated in an independent cohort. For the cohort, immune exposure information was limited to CMV serostatus. In a later genetic analysis, fewer N-insertions in productive TCRs were reported among donors in an Asian-associated ancestry cluster than the 666-donor mean. The study gave a list of roughly 150 TCR beta chains associated with cytomegalovirus. According to a later analysis, parvovirus B19, influenza, CMV and Epstein-Barr virus appeared linked to several top co-occurrence clusters. The sequencing pipeline was judged likely to have produced a cluster of highly shared sequence variants as a technical artifact. In both the original and validation cohorts, the classifier was reported to diagnose cytomegalovirus status with high specificity and sensitivity. Strong co-occurrence of HLA alleles, especially DR and DQ, made assigning TCR associations to individual alleles difficult. Broadly in line with IMGT annotations, most TCR beta V segments showed up in productive rearrangements about 87% or about 30% of the time in an earlier analysis of several hundred of the donors. Most TCR sequences were seen in very few donors, while some public TCRs were found in many individuals. The cohort was sequenced for TCR beta chains only, and without alpha or paired-chain data the features that could be detected were limited. Sequencing depth was assumed to be roughly uniform across donors in the presence/absence analyses, though that assumption may not hold. At a false discovery rate of 0.05, a later analysis linked roughly 17,000 TCR beta sequences to specific HLA alleles. The authors suggested that the approach could potentially be generalized to other disease states and immunological phenotypes. A further reported finding was that TCR beta sequences accurately predicted the HLA-A and HLA-B alleles for most subjects in the first cohort. Most CMV-associated TCR beta chains appeared to be HLA-restricted in a later analysis, and the HLA associations seemed to be driven largely by CMV exposure.

The method was the immunoSEQ multiplex PCR assay. A mixture of 60 forward primers for TCR Vbeta segments and 13 reverse primers for TCR Jbeta segments was used in the multiplex PCR. A multiplex PCR assay on genomic DNA amplified the CDR3 region of rearranged TCR beta genes. On the Illumina HiSeq System, the amplified TCR beta libraries were sequenced as 87-base-pair reads. The original pipeline was this. Across the 500 to 750 repertoires, a later analysis counted roughly 77 million unique TCR beta chains, roughly 11 million of which were shared by at least two donors. A nearest-neighbor algorithm error-corrected the raw reads and collapsed the reads into unique sequences, merging closely related sequences to remove PCR and sequencing errors. CDR3 sequences were aligned to IMGT reference sequences to assign V, D and J gene segments. For a sequence to be retained, a match of at least six nucleotides was required to both a V gene segment and a J gene segment. A rearrangement counted as productive if the CDR3 had no stop codons and remained in frame with V and J, and every other rearrangement counted as non-productive. Following IMGT convention, CDR3 was defined as the stretch from the second conserved V-encoded cysteine up to the conserved J-encoded phenylalanine. Sequences without an unambiguous match to a single V gene segment were excluded from the earlier analysis of over 500 of the donors. In an earlier analysis of approximately 550 of the donors, V segments were called functional above 56.7% productive rearrangements and were called segregating when the between-donor standard deviation exceeded 5%. To diagnose cytomegalovirus status from the catalog of TCR beta chain sequences, a statistical classification framework was built. In a later analysis, TCR nucleotide sequences were compared against IMGT/GENE-DB human TR gene sequences so that V and J genes could be assigned. The TCRdist pipeline was used in a later analysis to assign CDR3 sequences and most-parsimonious VDJ recombination scenarios. A later analysis defined each TCR beta chain by its CDR3 amino acid sequence plus V-gene family, and excluded reads lacking a unique V-gene family. A later analysis removed 450 to 600 highly shared, low-generation-probability nucleotide sequences to deal with suspected cross-contamination and a sequencing artifact. In a later analysis, a clonal expansion index was calculated for each public chain from normalized within-repertoire ranks of inferred template counts. A later analysis computed generation probabilities with a VDJ recombination model fitted to out-of-frame rearrangements, and checked the results against IGoR. A later analysis scored TCR-TCR, TCR-HLA and TCR-CMV co-occurrence with hypergeometric tests, applying a repertoire-size bias correction to TCR pairs. A later analysis estimated false discovery rates by permuting HLA or CMV assignments 20 times. In a later analysis, co-occurring TCRs were grouped using DBSCAN, with TCRdist sequence similarity added in when clustering inside HLA-allele-positive subsets. Repertoires with fewer than 30,000 or more than 120,000 public chains were left out of co-occurrence clustering, as were a few repertoires with anomalous nucleotide sharing. TCRdb limited this immuneACCESS table to in-frame rearrangements with V and J called. A share of clones is missing; checked studies link under half to unresolved V genes, and the rest is unexplained. V and J calls and clone size come straight from that table; D and trimming were deduced from the DNA. Here the sample has roughly 200,000 clones; around 70% occur a single time. About 3% of the sample is held by the ten biggest clonotypes.

Recombination joined TRBV28 with TRBJ2-3, with the identity of the D gene unclear. Material: PBMCs. This receptor was obtained from a male donor in good health and CMV-seronegative. The DNA sequence is as follows: TGTGCCAGCAGTTTAGGGCATAGCACAGATACGCAGTATTTT. It translates as CASSLGHSTDTQYF. When the CDR3 is completed using the reference TRBV28 and TRBJ2-3 genes on either side, the full variable domain is DVKVTQSSRYLVKRTGEKVFLECVQDMDHENMFWYRQDPGLGLRLIYFSYDVKMKEKGDIPEGYSVSREKKERFSLILESASTNQTSMYLCASSLGHSTDTQYFGPGTRLTVL.